The 28 T cell receptor beta chains in this list originate from one sample, sequenced in a study of OX40 agonist ivuxolimab in advanced cancers. Measured with immunoSEQ multiplex PCR; TCRdb has only the in-frame clones, and not every one. The table shows around 76,000 clones, with around 83% occurring only once. The sequences come from CD4+ or CD8+ T cells sorted from blood, collected in a trial of the OX40 agonist ivuxolimab. These receptors came from an adult with an advanced solid tumor such as melanoma, head and neck, liver or kidney cancer.

This chain uses TRBV5-6 with TRBJ1-6; D remains unclear. The CDR3 has 16 residues. Germline V gene lookup returns CDR1 SGHDT and CDR2 YYEEEE. V dropped 4 bases and J dropped 0 bases, with 11 bases sitting between them. The CDR3 reads CASSPTPSSYNSPLHF. In DNA form, the CDR3 reads TGTGCCAGCAGCCCCACCCCGAGCTCCTATAATTCACCCCTCCACTTT.

CDR3: CASSQQGQGRETQYF. As DNA, the CDR3 is TGTGCCAGCAGCCAACAAGGACAGGGACGAGAGACCCAGTACTTC. This chain connects TRBV4-2 to TRBJ2-5; 8 bases agree with TRBD1. The J segment lost 4 bases and the V segment lost 2 bases, leaving 6 bases of the junction unmatched. This CDR3 spans 15 amino acids. Germline lookup yields CDR1 LGHNA and CDR2 YNFKEQ.

This clone was seen only once. The chain carries TRBV7-2 and TRBJ2-3; 7 positions match TRBD2. The CDR3 spans 13 residues. Germline V gives CDR1 SGHTA, CDR2 FQGNSA. J was trimmed by 9 bases and V by 5 bases; bases with no gene match: 8. The chain's CDR3 is CASSQAPAGTQYF. The DNA of the CDR3 is TGTGCCAGCAGCCAAGCGCCAGCGGGGACGCAGTATTTT.

The J gene is TRBJ1-1, the V gene TRBV10-3; D possibly corresponds to TRBD1 (5 bases). The CDR3 runs to 12 residues. The V end was cut by 4 bases, the J end by 6 bases, with 9 bases between. Looked up from germline, CDR1 is ENHRY and CDR2 is SYGVKD. The CDR3 sequence is CAISVGDSEAFF. The CDR3 DNA reads as TGTGCCATCAGTGTGGGGGACTCTGAAGCTTTCTTT.

The CDR3 bases are TGCAGTGCGGGGGCAGATACGCAGTATTTT. This gives the protein CSAGADTQYF. V is TRBV20-1 and J is TRBJ2-3; either TRBD1 or TRBD2 may fit D (5 bases each). The V gene lost 6 bases and the J gene lost 4 bases, with 5 bases spanning the gap. CDR3 length: 10 residues. In germline, CDR1 is DFQATT, CDR2 SNEGSKA (reference sequence).

The genes are TRBV7-2 and TRBJ2-7; 8 bases align to TRBD2. With V trimmed by 4 bases and J by 3 bases, 8 bases remained unmatched. In germline, CDR1 is SGHTA, CDR2 FQGNSA. The CDR3 contains 15 residues. The CDR3 loop is CASSSLPGTSYEQYF. CDR3 DNA sequence: TGTGCCAGCAGCTCCCTCCCCGGGACTAGCTACGAGCAGTACTTC.

V and J are TRBV7-2 and TRBJ2-1; 9 nucleotides agree with TRBD1. Germline CDR1 is SGHTA and CDR2 is FQGNSA. The V gene end was trimmed by 2 bases and the J gene end by 8 bases; junction bases not matched to a gene: 7. The CDR3 totals 15 residues. The CDR3 bases are TGTGCCAGCAGCTTATGGGGACAGGGTTCCTATGAGCAGTTCTTC. Translated: CASSLWGQGSYEQFF.

The rearrangement uses TRBV19 and TRBJ1-2; no reliable D call. Trimming removed 0 bases from V and 5 bases from J, with 10 bases in between. Germline lookup yields CDR1 LNHDA and CDR2 SQIVND (reference sequence). The CDR3 sequence is 14 residues long. CDR3 protein: CASSIDWQMYGYTF. The CDR3 DNA sequence: TGTGCCAGTAGTATAGATTGGCAGATGTATGGCTACACCTTC. Full variable domain (remainder filled in from reference TRBV19 and TRBJ1-2): DGGITQSPKYLFRKEGQNVTLSCEQNLNHDAMYWYRQDPGQGLRLIYYSQIVNDFQKGDIAEGYSVSREKKESFPLTVTSAQKNPTAFYLCASSIDWQMYGYTFGSGTRLTVV.

V is TRBV5-6 and J is TRBJ1-3; a possible D gene is TRBD1 (6 bases). Trimming stripped 1 base from V and 2 bases from J, with 10 bases between. This CDR3 is 15 amino acids long. Germline-derived CDR1 and CDR2 are SGHDT and YYEEEE. The CDR3 coding sequence is TGTGCCAGCAGCTTGTTCCAGGGGCCTGGAAACACCATATATTTT. Its protein is CASSLFQGPGNTIYF.

V gene TRBV5-5 combines with J gene TRBJ2-7; 8 bases fit TRBD1. Per the germline V gene, CDR1 is SGHKS and CDR2 is YYEKEE (reference sequence). V lost 2 bases, J lost 2 bases, and 3 bases stayed unmatched. This CDR3 has 14 residues. The chain's CDR3 is CASSLQGGPYEQYF. The CDR3 coding sequence is TGTGCCAGCAGCTTACAGGGGGGTCCCTACGAGCAGTACTTC.

The chain recombines TRBV5-4 with TRBJ2-3; weak D call: TRBD1 (6 bases). The CDR3 is made up of 11 amino acids. Trimming removed 9 bases from V and 3 bases from J, with 8 bases in between. In germline, CDR1 is SGHNT, CDR2 YYREEE (reference sequence). CDR3 protein: CATRGTDTQYF. CDR3 in DNA: TGTGCCACCAGGGGTACAGATACGCAGTATTTT.

The gene calls are TRBV4-3 and TRBJ1-1, with a possible D match to TRBD1 (5 bases). Germline V gives CDR1 LGHNA, CDR2 YSLEER. The V end was cut by 0 bases, the J end by 10 bases, with 18 bases between. CDR3 length equals 15 residues. CDR3 in amino acids: CASSQDFGTATRAFF. Here the CDR3 DNA reads TGCGCCAGCAGCCAAGACTTTGGGACCGCAACCAGAGCTTTCTTT.

This clone was detected only once. The rearrangement links TRBV19 to TRBJ1-1; unclear D gene. V was trimmed by 1 base and J by 0 bases, leaving 12 bases between them. The CDR3 sequence is 16 residues long. Germline loops: CDR1 LNHDA, CDR2 SQIVND (reference sequence). CDR3 loop: CASSIVFTAMNTEAFF. The CDR3 coding sequence is TGTGCCAGTAGTATAGTTTTTACGGCCATGAACACTGAAGCTTTCTTT.

This chain uses TRBV9 with TRBJ2-3, with a tentative D call TRBD2 (6 bases). Germline V lookup: CDR1 SGDLS, CDR2 YYNGEE. Between the trimmed V and J ends, which lost 4 bases and 2 bases, there was a span of 14 bases. The CDR3 covers 15 residues. The CDR3 DNA follows: TGTGCCAGCAGCTATAGTGGGGGGTCCACAGATACGCAGTATTTT. Its protein is CASSYSGGSTDTQYF. Full variable domain (outside the CDR3, taken from reference TRBV9 and TRBJ2-3): DSGVTQTPKHLITATGQRVTLRCSPRSGDLSVYWYQQSLDQGLQFLIQYYNGEERAKGNILERFSAQQFPDLHSELNLSSLELGDSALYFCASSYSGGSTDTQYFGPGTRLTVL.

The chain uses TRBV7-9 and TRBJ1-1, with no clear D. V lost 4 bases and J 4 bases, leaving 4 bases between the germline ends. This CDR3 contains 11 residues. Germline V CDR1 and CDR2: SEHNR, FQNEAQ (reference sequence). The CDR3 here is CASSSLTEAFF. CDR3 nucleotide sequence: TGTGCCAGCAGCTCCCTCACTGAAGCTTTCTTT.

The chain recombines TRBV7-8 with TRBJ2-7; a possible D gene is TRBD1 (6 bases). This CDR3 is built from 14 residues. The V end was cut by 5 bases, the J end by 0 bases, with 11 bases between. Germline V gene lookup returns CDR1 SGHVS and CDR2 FQNEAQ. CDR3 protein: CASSHRELSYEQYF. The CDR3 DNA reads as TGTGCCAGCAGCCACAGGGAGCTCTCCTACGAGCAGTACTTC. The full variable domain, completed using reference TRBV7-8 and TRBJ2-7, is GAGVSQSPRYKVAKRGQDVALRCDPISGHVSLFWYQQALGQGPEFLTYFQNEAQLDKSGLPSDRFFAERPEGSVSTLKIQRTQQEDSAVYLCASSHRELSYEQYFGPGTRLTVT.

Here the CDR3 DNA reads TGTGCCAGCAGCCGGGGGGGACAGGGCACCGAGCAGTACTTC. Protein product: CASSRGGQGTEQYF. This chain links TRBV11-3 with TRBJ2-7; D is perhaps TRBD1 (9 bases). Trimming took off 5 bases at V and 6 bases at J, with 17 bases between the two ends. Germline V gene data show CDR1 as SGHNT and CDR2 as YENEEA. The CDR3 has 14 amino acids.

The CDR3 loop is CASSRDGTDTQYF. In DNA form, the CDR3 reads TGTGCCAGCTCACGGGACGGCACAGATACGCAGTATTTT. V gene TRBV18 combines with J gene TRBJ2-3; D may correspond to TRBD1 or TRBD2 (5 bases each). Trimming shortened V by 4 bases and J by 1 base, and 6 bases separated the two germline ends. Germline V gene sequence: CDR1 KGHSH, CDR2 LQKENI. This CDR3 is 13 amino acids long.

The chain combines TRBV7-2 with TRBJ2-1; maybe TRBD2 (6 bases). Trimming took off 1 base at V and 5 bases at J, with 15 bases between the two ends. This CDR3 has 16 amino acids. Germline V lookup: CDR1 SGHTA, CDR2 FQGNSA. In DNA form, the CDR3 reads TGTGCCAGCAGCTTAGTCAGCCTAGCGACCGACAATGAGCAGTTCTTC. Encoded protein: CASSLVSLATDNEQFF.

The J gene is TRBJ2-1, the V gene TRBV2; unclear D gene. Germline assignment: CDR1 SNHLY and CDR2 FYNNEI. The CDR3 is 12 amino acids. The V and J ends lost 4 bases and 5 bases respectively, with 6 bases between them. This CDR3 reads CASSAEDNEQFF. CDR3 nucleotides: TGTGCCAGCAGTGCCGAAGACAATGAGCAGTTCTTC.

DNA for the CDR3: TGTGCCAGCGCAGGGGGAAGCTCCTATAATTCACCCCTCCACTTT. The encoded protein is CASAGGSSYNSPLHF. The chain links TRBV2 to TRBJ1-6, with TRBD1 matching 7 bases. J lost 0 bases, V lost 8 bases, and 4 bases had no gene match. The CDR3 sequence is 15 residues long. Germline CDR1 is SNHLY and CDR2 is FYNNEI.

This chain uses TRBV29-1 with TRBJ2-7; D may be TRBD1 (5 bases). The V gene lost 6 bases and the J gene lost 3 bases, with 9 bases spanning the gap. The CDR3 runs 11 residues. Germline loops: CDR1 SQVTM, CDR2 ANQGSEA. The chain's CDR3 is CSVGAHYEQYF. DNA for the CDR3: TGCAGCGTAGGGGCCCACTACGAGCAGTACTTC.

This clone was seen a handful of times. The chain has TRBV11-2 and TRBJ2-5; a possible D gene is TRBD2 (5 bases). The V gene lost 5 bases and the J gene lost 5 bases, with 24 bases spanning the gap. Looked up from germline, CDR1 is SGHAT and CDR2 is FQNNGV. The CDR3 is 17 residues long. The CDR3 loop reads CASSPLPHDLRGETQYF. The CDR3 region has the DNA TGTGCCAGCAGCCCCCTCCCCCATGACTTGCGAGGGGAGACCCAGTACTTC.

This clone has just a few counts. The J gene is TRBJ2-2, the V gene TRBV19, with no clear D. From germline, CDR1 is LNHDA and CDR2 SQIVND (reference sequence). Trimming stripped 3 bases from V and 1 base from J, with 9 bases between. The CDR3 is made up of 15 amino acids. CDR3 in DNA: TGTGCCAGTAGTATTAACGCTGGGAACACCGGGGAGCTGTTTTTT. As protein: CASSINAGNTGELFF.

This rearrangement joins TRBV25-1 to TRBJ1-6; TRBD1 matches at 7 bases. The CDR3 sequence is 14 residues long. The trim removed 6 bases at V and 3 bases at J, leaving 2 bases unmatched. From germline, CDR1 is MGHDK and CDR2 SYGVNS. The CDR3 sequence: CASRGQHYNSPLHF. The CDR3 DNA follows: TGTGCCAGCAGGGGACAGCACTATAATTCACCCCTCCACTTT. The whole variable domain, filled in from reference TRBV25-1 and TRBJ1-6, reads EADIYQTPRYLVIGTGKKITLECSQTMGHDKMYWYQQDPGMELHLIHYSYGVNSTEKGDLSSESTVSRIRTEHFPLTLESARPSHTSQYLCASRGQHYNSPLHFGNGTRLTVT.

Note on this clone: Other DNA variants within this sample encode the same CDR3. This rearrangement joins TRBV7-2 to TRBJ2-3; D call uncertain. Germline values: CDR1 SGHTA, CDR2 FQGNSA. Trimming left V 4 bases short and J 2 bases short, with 4 bases between. This CDR3 region has 12 residues. The CDR3 DNA sequence: TGTGCCAGCAGCTCGTACACAGATACGCAGTATTTT. Its protein is CASSSYTDTQYF.

V gene TRBV4-1 combines with J gene TRBJ2-2; maybe TRBD2 (5 bases). Germline assignment: CDR1 MGHRA and CDR2 YSYEKL. Deletions cut 0 bases from V and 3 bases from J, with 8 bases between. The CDR3 totals 15 residues. CDR3: CASSQERGYTGELFF. DNA for the CDR3: TGCGCCAGCAGCCAAGAACGAGGGTACACCGGGGAGCTGTTTTTT.

This clone was observed a single time. CDR3 protein: CASSPAGGAYEQYF. In nucleotides, the CDR3 is TGTGCCAGCAGTCCCGCCGGGGGGGCCTACGAGCAGTACTTC. The chain employs TRBV6-5 and TRBJ2-7; 8 bases agree with TRBD2. V dropped 5 bases and J dropped 2; count of bases not matched to a gene: 5. Germline CDR1 reads MNHEY; CDR2 reads SVGAGI. This CDR3 has 14 residues.